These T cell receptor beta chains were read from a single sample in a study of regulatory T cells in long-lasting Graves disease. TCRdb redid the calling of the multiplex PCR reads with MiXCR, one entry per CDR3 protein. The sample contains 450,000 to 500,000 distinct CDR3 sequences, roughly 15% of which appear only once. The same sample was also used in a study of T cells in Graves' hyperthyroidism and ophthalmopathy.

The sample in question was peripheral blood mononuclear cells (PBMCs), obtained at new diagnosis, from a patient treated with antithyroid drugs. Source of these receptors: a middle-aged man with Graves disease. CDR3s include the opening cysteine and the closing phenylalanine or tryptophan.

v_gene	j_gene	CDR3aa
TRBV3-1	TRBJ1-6	CASSQEGGRGSPLHF
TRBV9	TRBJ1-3	CASSAGDRGTIYF
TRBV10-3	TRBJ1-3	CAISESQTGALSGNTIYF
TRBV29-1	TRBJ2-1	CSVSGVPGPNSYNEQFF
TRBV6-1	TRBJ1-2	CVSSSRQGHRDGYTF
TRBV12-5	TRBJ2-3	CASGFMTSGRSDTQYF
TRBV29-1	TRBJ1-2	CSVEVYRGPLNYGYTF
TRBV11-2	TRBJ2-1	CASSSDHNEQFF
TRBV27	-	CASSSSGAPETQYF
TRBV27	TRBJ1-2	CASSSLRTESNYGYTF
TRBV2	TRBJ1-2	CASSEAWTGDGYTF
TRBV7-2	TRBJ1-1	CASSSRGGGAMNTEAFF
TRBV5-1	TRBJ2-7	CASSLDGIYEQYF
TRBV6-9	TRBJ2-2	CASSSFRTSNTGELFF
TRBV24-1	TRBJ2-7	CATSVGRHGGEQYF
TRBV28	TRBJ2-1	CASRRLAGDNEQFF
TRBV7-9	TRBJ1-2	CASSGNSEDSIHGYTF
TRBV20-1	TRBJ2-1	CSAGDPPGGDEQFF
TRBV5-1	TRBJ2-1	CASSLGGDPWSF
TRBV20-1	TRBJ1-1	CSARGGRANTEAFF
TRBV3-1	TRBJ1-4	CASSPADGGGEKLFF
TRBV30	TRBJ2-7	CAWSGTSGYEQYF
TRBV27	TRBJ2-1	CASSFSSRHYNEQFF
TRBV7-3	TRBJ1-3	CASSLGESGNTIYF
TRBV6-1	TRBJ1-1	CASNVGQNTEAFF
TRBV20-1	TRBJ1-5	CSARDPVRQPQHF
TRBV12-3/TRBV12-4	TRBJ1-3	CASTHFEPGQAERSGNTIYF